This entry lists 32 T cell receptor beta chains sequenced from one sample in a study of shared clonotypes between healthy human individuals. The protocol was immunoSEQ multiplex PCR, while the TCRdb copy is restricted to in-frame clones and leaves out a portion. The sample holds around 1.5 million clones, roughly 98% seen once. Sequencing was performed on naive CD4+ T cells sorted from blood. Documented subset: CD45RA+ positively selected. These receptors were collected from a man between 25 and 39 years old in good health.

The rearrangement links TRBV21-1 to TRBJ2-7; the table calls TRBD1, which could not be checked here. TRBV21-1 is reported as a pseudogene. The CDR3 sequence is 16 residues long. The CDR3 DNA follows: TGTGCCAGCAGCAGGGGACGCAGGGGGTTAACCTACGAGCAGTACTTC. Its protein is CASSRGRRGLTYEQYF.

The CDR3 DNA reads TGTGCCAGTACCAAGACAGGAGGGGTGGGAGTTGGCGGCAATCAGCCCCAGCATTTT. Amino acid sequence: CASTKTGGVGVGGNQPQHF. The chain couples TRBV19 to TRBJ1-5, with a tentative D call TRBD1 (6 bases). There are 19 residues in the CDR3. Trimming removed 7 bases at V and 2 bases at J, with 27 bases between. CDR1 is LNHDA, CDR2 SQIVND, per germline (reference sequence).

The V call is TRBV6-1, the J call TRBJ2-7; the D is unclear. The CDR3 has 11 residues. Trimming removed 4 bases at V and 6 bases at J, with 7 bases between. Germline V gene data show CDR1 as MNHNS and CDR2 as SASEGT. CDR3: CASSAWGEQYF. The CDR3 DNA reads as TGTGCCAGCAGTGCCTGGGGCGAGCAGTACTTC.

V gene TRBV6-1 combines with J gene TRBJ2-2; D is undetermined. The germline V gene has CDR1 MNHNS and CDR2 SASEGT. Trimming removed 7 bases from V and 0 bases from J, with 12 bases in between. The CDR3 consists of 15 residues. CDR3 sequence reads: CASTVSWANTGELFF. The DNA of the CDR3 is TGTGCCAGCACCGTCAGTTGGGCGAACACCGGGGAGCTGTTTTTT.

J is TRBJ2-5 and V is TRBV5-4; D unresolved. CDR1 and CDR2 (germline): SGHNT, YYREEE (reference sequence). This CDR3 has 14 amino acids. Trimming left V 1 base short and J 2 bases short, with 9 bases between. CDR3 sequence: CASSLRFGQETQYF. In nucleotides, the CDR3 is TGTGCCAGCAGCTTGAGGTTCGGACAAGAGACCCAGTACTTC. Full variable domain (rest looked up from reference TRBV5-4 and TRBJ2-5): ETGVTQSPTHLIKTRGQQVTLRCSSQSGHNTVSWYQQALGQGPQFIFQYYREEENGRGNFPPRFSGLQFPNYSSELNVNALELDDSALYLCASSLRFGQETQYFGPGTRLLVL.

This clone was found once. This sequence joins TRBV5-4 and TRBJ1-2; possibly TRBD1 for D (6 bases). There are 14 residues in the CDR3. Trimming shortened V by 1 base and J by 3 bases, and 10 bases separated the two germline ends. Germline V lookup: CDR1 SGHNT, CDR2 YYREEE (reference sequence). In DNA form, the CDR3 reads TGTGCCAGCAGCTTGTACGGGGGCCACTATGGCTACACCTTC. It specifies CASSLYGGHYGYTF.

This clone was recorded once. This chain joins TRBV5-4 and TRBJ2-1, with a possible D match to TRBD2 (5 bases). Between the trimmed V and J ends, which lost 3 bases and 10 bases, there was a span of 17 bases. In germline, CDR1 is SGHNT, CDR2 YYREEE (reference sequence). This CDR3 is built from 14 residues. The CDR3 loop reads CASSYTDKRREQFF. CDR3 in DNA: TGTGCCAGCAGCTACACAGATAAAAGGAGGGAGCAGTTCTTC.

This rearrangement joins TRBV7-9 to TRBJ2-1; TRBD1 aligns across 9 bases. V was pared by 1 base and J by 8 bases, with 6 bases of the junction left unmatched. Germline-derived CDR1 and CDR2 are SEHNR and FQNEAQ (reference sequence). This CDR3 contains 15 residues. CDR3 amino acids: CASSLETGGWDEQFF. Here the CDR3 DNA reads TGTGCCAGCAGCTTAGAGACAGGGGGTTGGGATGAGCAGTTCTTC.

The V gene is TRBV13, the J gene TRBJ2-1; TRBD2 matches at 12 bases. The CDR3 is 16 amino acids. The junction had 9 bases not matched to a gene; V was cut back by 3 bases and J by 9 bases. In germline, CDR1 is PRHDT, CDR2 FYEKMQ (reference sequence). The CDR3, as DNA: TGTGCCAGCAGCTTGCCGACTAGCGGGAGTTATAGTGAGCAGTTCTTC. It yields the protein CASSLPTSGSYSEQFF.

The chain couples TRBV11-2 to TRBJ2-2, with D uncertain. There are 13 residues in the CDR3. V lost 3 bases, J lost 6 bases, and 8 bases lay in between. The germline gives CDR1 SGHAT, CDR2 FQNNGV. DNA for the CDR3: TGTGCCAGCAGCTTCCGTCGAGCCGGGGAGCTGTTTTTT. Translating it yields CASSFRRAGELFF.

CDR3 amino acids: CASSNTRETGELFF. The DNA for the CDR3 is TGTGCCAGCAGCAACACCCGGGAGACCGGGGAGCTGTTTTTT. J is TRBJ2-2 and V is TRBV11-3; a possible D gene is TRBD2 (6 bases). V was shortened by 5 bases and J by 5 bases, with 12 bases between the two germline ends. The CDR3 runs 14 residues. Germline lookup yields CDR1 SGHNT and CDR2 YENEEA.

The V call is TRBV6-6, the J call TRBJ2-1; D tentatively fits TRBD1 or TRBD2 (5 bases each). The CDR3 is made up of 11 amino acids. Trimming stripped 4 bases from V and 12 bases from J, with 10 bases between. CDR1 MNHNY and CDR2 SVGAGI come from the germline V gene (reference sequence). In DNA form, the CDR3 reads TGTGCCAGCAGTTCCGGGACGGGGCAGTTCTTC. Translated, it gives CASSSGTGQFF.

This clone has a single count. The chain carries TRBV19 and TRBJ2-2, with 14 bases fitting TRBD2. This CDR3 is 18 amino acids long. After removal of 5 bases from V and 5 bases from J, the junction contained 10 bases not matched to a gene. Germline V gene sequence: CDR1 LNHDA, CDR2 SQIVND (reference sequence). The CDR3 reads CASSSTGLAGVRTGELFF. The CDR3 nucleotides read TGTGCCAGTAGTTCCACGGGACTAGCGGGAGTTAGGACCGGGGAGCTGTTTTTT.

The chain has TRBV15 and TRBJ1-4; 7 nucleotides line up with TRBD1. Germline loops: CDR1 LNHNV, CDR2 YYDKDF (reference sequence). The trim removed 3 bases at V and 1 base at J, leaving 2 bases unmatched. This CDR3 region has 15 residues. CDR3 nucleotide sequence: TGTGCCACCAGCAGGTACAGGGGAACTAATGAAAAACTGTTTTTT. Its translation: CATSRYRGTNEKLFF.

This clone was observed once. The rearrangement links TRBV9 to TRBJ2-3; no reliable D call. The CDR3 is 16 amino acids. CDR1 and CDR2 from the germline V gene are SGDLS and YYNGEE. V lost 0 bases and J lost 1, with 12 bases in between. CDR3 protein: CASSVGWAGRTDTQYF. Here the CDR3 DNA reads TGTGCCAGCAGCGTAGGGTGGGCAGGACGCACAGATACGCAGTATTTT.

This chain links TRBV28 with TRBJ2-7; D is unresolved. The CDR3 totals 15 residues. Trimming pared 8 bases from V and 7 bases from J, leaving 24 bases between. Germline lookup yields CDR1 MDHEN and CDR2 SYDVKM. CDR3 bases: TGTGCCAGCTTAAGGGTGGGTAGTTTCCCGTATGAGCAGTACTTC. It translates to CASLRVGSFPYEQYF.

V usage is TRBV2 and J usage is TRBJ2-7, with 7 bases matching TRBD1. V dropped 2 bases and J dropped 1; count of bases not matched to a gene: 17. CDR1 and CDR2 (germline): SNHLY, FYNNEI. This CDR3 spans 19 amino acids. CDR3 DNA sequence: TGTGCCAGCAGTGAATCCCGACAGGGCTTCGCCTTTCGTTCCTACGAGCAGTACTTC. Protein product: CASSESRQGFAFRSYEQYF.

This clone came up once. The V and J genes are TRBV10-3 and TRBJ1-1; 7 bases agree with TRBD1. Looked up from germline, CDR1 is ENHRY and CDR2 is SYGVKD. J lost 3 bases, V lost 6 bases, and 7 bases had no gene match. The CDR3 totals 14 residues. CDR3 sequence (DNA): TGTGCCATCAGGCAGGGGGACAAGGACACTGAAGCTTTCTTT. It specifies CAIRQGDKDTEAFF.

Here the CDR3 DNA reads TGTGCCAGCAGCCTTACCCGCTGGGAGACGGATACGCAGTATTTT. Translated: CASSLTRWETDTQYF. The chain is built from TRBV27 and TRBJ2-3; TRBD2 might be the D (5 bases). This CDR3 has 15 amino acids. Trimming shortened V by 6 bases and J by 6 bases, and 19 bases separated the two germline ends. Germline V gives CDR1 MNHEY, CDR2 SMNVEV (reference sequence).

J is TRBJ2-7 and V is TRBV6-5; 8 bases fit TRBD1. Trimming at V came to 5 bases and at J to 5 bases, leaving 8 bases not matched to a gene. The length of the CDR3 is 14 residues. Germline V CDR1 and CDR2: MNHEY, SVGAGI. CDR3 bases: TGTGCCAGCAGTGGCGGACAGGGTAGGGACGAGCAGTACTTC. Its protein product is CASSGGQGRDEQYF.

This sequence joins TRBV5-4 and TRBJ1-1; D gene ambiguous. The CDR3 is made up of 16 amino acids. The V gene lost 4 bases and the J gene lost 5 bases, with 21 bases spanning the gap. Germline lookup yields CDR1 SGHNT and CDR2 YYREEE (reference sequence). CDR3 protein: CASSHPNRQVGTEAFF. The CDR3 DNA is TGTGCCAGCAGCCACCCCAACCGGCAGGTCGGTACTGAAGCTTTCTTT.

The chain recombines TRBV7-8 with TRBJ1-1; D uncertain. Between the trimmed V and J ends, which lost 5 bases and 6 bases, there was a span of 13 bases. The germline CDR1 and CDR2 sequences are SGHVS and FQNEAQ. The CDR3 runs 13 residues. CDR3 in DNA: TGTGCCAGCAGCCCACGGCAGGTTGCTGAAGCTTTCTTT. Its translation: CASSPRQVAEAFF. Supplemented by reference TRBV7-8 and TRBJ1-1, the full variable domain reads GAGVSQSPRYKVAKRGQDVALRCDPISGHVSLFWYQQALGQGPEFLTYFQNEAQLDKSGLPSDRFFAERPEGSVSTLKIQRTQQEDSAVYLCASSPRQVAEAFFGQGTRLTVV.

This chain joins TRBV6-6 and TRBJ1-3; D call uncertain. CDR1 is MNHNY and CDR2 is SVGAGI in the germline V gene (reference sequence). The CDR3 has 14 amino acids. V was pared by 4 bases and J by 0 bases, with 7 bases between. This CDR3 is CASSLGNSGNTIYF. The CDR3 region has the DNA TGTGCCAGCAGTTTAGGGAACTCTGGAAACACCATATATTTT.

The genes are TRBV28 and TRBJ1-3, with D possibly being TRBD1 (5 bases). Trimming shortened V by 4 bases and J by 3 bases, and 16 bases separated the two germline ends. The CDR3 has 16 residues. The germline V gene has CDR1 MDHEN and CDR2 SYDVKM. The CDR3 is CASSSGRWVDGNTIYF. In DNA form, the CDR3 reads TGTGCCAGCAGTTCGGGACGGTGGGTCGATGGAAACACCATATATTTT.

V and J are TRBV7-2 and TRBJ1-5; D unclear. V lost 1 base to trimming and J lost 4 bases, with 5 bases between them. This CDR3 spans 13 amino acids. Germline values: CDR1 SGHTA, CDR2 FQGNSA. CDR3 nucleotide sequence: TGTGCCAGCAGCTTAGGGAGAAATCAGCCCCAGCATTTT. As protein: CASSLGRNQPQHF.

The CDR3 nucleotides read TGTGCCAGCAGTTACTCTCCAGGGTCCTATGGCTACACCTTC. This gives the protein CASSYSPGSYGYTF. The chain combines TRBV6-5 with TRBJ1-2, with D perhaps TRBD1 (5 bases). The CDR3 loop spans 14 amino acids. The ends were cut back, 0 bases at V and 4 bases at J, with 9 bases in the middle. The germline gives CDR1 MNHEY, CDR2 SVGAGI.

As regards this clone: The sample holds other DNA sequences that translate to the same CDR3. The V gene is TRBV5-1, the J gene TRBJ2-1, with a tentative D call TRBD2 (6 bases). The germline gives CDR1 SGHRS, CDR2 YFSETQ. The CDR3 is made up of 13 amino acids. Trimming cost V 0 bases and J 9 bases, with 10 bases left between them. CDR3 in DNA: TGCGCCAGCAGCTTGGGGAGGGCCGGTGAGCAGTTCTTC. It yields the protein CASSLGRAGEQFF.

CDR3 in amino acids: CASSHGDTGELFF. CDR3 bases: TGTGCCAGCAGCCATGGGGACACCGGGGAGCTGTTTTTT. The chain uses TRBV11-3 and TRBJ2-2; no clear D gene. V dropped 5 bases and J dropped 3 bases, with 7 bases sitting between them. Per the germline V gene, CDR1 is SGHNT and CDR2 is YENEEA. The CDR3 length is 13 residues. The whole variable domain, remainder taken from reference TRBV11-3 and TRBJ2-2, is EAGVVQSPRYKIIEKKQPVAFWCNPISGHNTLYWYLQNLGQGPELLIRYENEEAVDDSQLPKDRFSAERLKGVDSTLKIQPAELGDSAVYLCASSHGDTGELFFGEGSRLTVL.

The chain recombines TRBV19 with TRBJ2-3; TRBD2 matches 13 bases. CDR1 LNHDA and CDR2 SQIVND come from the germline V gene (reference sequence). The CDR3 extends over 15 amino acids. V shed 4 bases and J 7 bases; nucleotides not matched to a gene: 5. The CDR3 nucleotides read TGTGCCAGTAGTAAGGGACTAGCGGGATCACATACGCAGTATTTT. It yields the protein CASSKGLAGSHTQYF.

The V call is TRBV28, the J call TRBJ2-1; D is unclear. The germline V and J ends were trimmed by 7 bases and 7 bases, with 8 bases remaining between them. Germline V gene data show CDR1 as MDHEN and CDR2 as SYDVKM. The CDR3 consists of 11 residues. CDR3 loop: CASIESNEQFF. CDR3 nucleotide sequence: TGTGCCAGCATTGAGAGTAATGAGCAGTTCTTC.

The rearrangement uses TRBV19 and TRBJ1-1; D is unclear. V was trimmed by 3 bases and J by 4 bases, leaving 9 bases between them. The germline gives CDR1 LNHDA, CDR2 SQIVND (reference sequence). This CDR3 has 13 amino acids. CDR3 region: CASSIGRSTEAFF. DNA of the CDR3: TGTGCCAGTAGTATTGGCCGGTCCACTGAAGCTTTCTTT. Combining the CDR3 with reference TRBV19 and TRBJ1-1 gives the whole variable domain DGGITQSPKYLFRKEGQNVTLSCEQNLNHDAMYWYRQDPGQGLRLIYYSQIVNDFQKGDIAEGYSVSREKKESFPLTVTSAQKNPTAFYLCASSIGRSTEAFFGQGTRLTVV.

The chain uses TRBV28 and TRBJ2-6, with TRBD1 identical over 7 bases. The ends lost 2 bases at V and 10 bases at J; junction bases unmatched: 8. Per the germline V gene, CDR1 is MDHEN and CDR2 is SYDVKM. This CDR3 contains 15 residues. The CDR3 sequence: CASSLGLRDRNVLTF. In nucleotides, the CDR3 is TGTGCCAGCAGTTTAGGCCTAAGGGACAGAAACGTCCTGACTTTC.